These T cell receptor beta chains were read from a single sample in a study of monozygotic twins with inflammatory bowel disease. TCRdb reprocessed the 5' RACE reads and stores each CDR3 protein as one record, lacking DNA. The sample table sets out approximately 330,000 distinct CDR3 sequences. Sequencing was done on a sample of blood. Every receptor here comes from a human donor with ulcerative colitis or Crohn's disease, or a healthy co-twin of an affected twin (not recorded which). CDR3s include the opening cysteine and the closing phenylalanine or tryptophan. Fields, in order: V gene, J gene, CDR3 protein.

TRBV5-1	TRBJ2-7	CASSWDGGWGEQYF
TRBV5-4	TRBJ2-7	CASSSTGYSYEQYF
TRBV6-1	TRBJ2-1	CASRPGLAGLYEQFF
TRBV20-1	TRBJ2-1	CSAVRAGGPYNEQFF
TRBV20-1	TRBJ1-2	CSAPTGADYGYTF
TRBV18	TRBJ2-5	CASQGSAETQYF
TRBV7-3	TRBJ2-1	CASSLRSRWDNEQFF
TRBV7-2	TRBJ2-1	CASSFLAPYNEQFF
TRBV30	TRBJ2-7	CAWSVLGREVDEQYF
TRBV9	TRBJ1-1	CASSVEGAASEAFF
TRBV5-1	TRBJ1-5	CASSLAGSQPQHF
TRBV20-1	TRBJ1-6	CSATPRTFDYSPLHF
TRBV4-2	TRBJ2-3	CASSQGSPSSTDTQYF
TRBV5-4	TRBJ1-2	CASRQTGTLNYGYTF
TRBV7-9	TRBJ1-6	CASSEGTGYNSPLHF
TRBV6-1	TRBJ2-7	CASRPDRVGPYEQYF
TRBV3-1	TRBJ2-7	CASSQAHEQYF
TRBV30	TRBJ2-1	CAWNSGGAHEQFF
TRBV28	TRBJ2-3	CASRGSGTDTQYF
TRBV12-3/TRBV12-4	TRBJ1-2	CASSHRGDYGYTF
TRBV28	TRBJ2-7	CASSSGGTVYEQYF
TRBV20-1	TRBJ2-1	CSARDSRLAGVGNEQFF
TRBV4-1	TRBJ1-6	CASSLLWVDSPLHF
TRBV12-3/TRBV12-4	TRBJ2-7	CASSLDGKGAPYEQYF
TRBV28	TRBJ2-1	CASSLGTSGEQFF
TRBV4-3	TRBJ2-3	CASSQDLMQGGTDTQYF
TRBV7-9	TRBJ2-1	CASSPPASGGVNEQFF
TRBV6-1	TRBJ2-3	CASRGAGDVDTQYF
TRBV10-3	TRBJ1-2	CAISVDREAGYTF
TRBV7-8	TRBJ1-2	CASSLYLGTSSNYGYTF
TRBV29-1	TRBJ1-1	CSVEVGYRGTEAFF
TRBV18	TRBJ1-5	CASSPVRNQPQHF
TRBV7-7	TRBJ2-1	CASSRGLEGNEQFF
TRBV7-2	TRBJ2-1	CASSLSLIEQFF
TRBV11-2	TRBJ2-3	CASSSPTLAGGPSEDTQYF
TRBV29-1	TRBJ2-2	CSVLTENTGELFF
TRBV20-1	TRBJ2-4	CSATRQGKNIQYF
TRBV5-4	TRBJ2-1	CASSLGVPSGRLGDNEQFF
TRBV4-1	TRBJ1-1	CASSQLVLRDSKPMNTEAFF
TRBV5-1	TRBJ1-3	CASSDGSGNTIYF
TRBV5-1	TRBJ1-4	CASRDSLNEKLFF
TRBV18	TRBJ1-4	CASSRQTLDEKLFF
TRBV5-1	TRBJ2-7	CASSLELAGGVYEQYF
TRBV28	TRBJ2-3	CASSFPGGLVDF
TRBV9	TRBJ2-5	CASSATSLPETQYF
TRBV5-1	TRBJ1-2	CASSLTGIRGYTF
TRBV7-2	TRBJ2-2	CASSWNRAGELFF
TRBV20-1	TRBJ1-5	CSASKGLARGNQPQHF
TRBV5-1	TRBJ1-1	CASSLGLDTEAFF